This T cell receptor (beta chain) was sequenced during a study of T cells in localized non-small cell lung cancer. Whole-study results and caveats: Across samples, adjacent lung featured a median around 57 of the top 100 tumor clones. Tumor samples were not multi-region, leaving intratumor heterogeneity unexcluded.

In germline, CDR1 is SGHDN, CDR2 FVKESK. This CDR3 is 16 amino acids long. Trimming removed 6 bases from V and 4 bases from J; junction bases left unmatched: 9. Note on this clone: The antigen is not known.

Data came from immunoSEQ multiplex PCR; TCRdb stores just in-frame clones and leaves some out. The data contain some 41,000 clones, 83% of them seen just once; the ten biggest clones take up 6.5% to 10%. This TCR was recovered from a man aged 35-69 years with stage II lung adenocarcinoma. The chain uses TRBV14 and TRBJ2-2; 9 bases are a match to TRBD1. The starting material was PBMCs, obtained before any cancer treatment. Here the CDR3 reads CASSLSGTGPTGELFF. The CDR3, as DNA: TGTGCCAGCAGTCTATCCGGGACAGGGCCCACCGGGGAGCTGTTTTTT.